This TCR beta chain was identified during a study of blood T cell repertoires in COVID-19. Which cohort a participant joined came from the clinical history participants gave. The CDR3 totals 14 residues. V was clipped by 3 bases and J by 4 bases, with 12 bases between them. Germline V gene sequence: CDR1 MNHNY, CDR2 SVGAGI (reference sequence). In the original workflow: The authors estimated nucleated cell counts from reference gene primer amplification. Some clones are missing from TCRdb's copy, which holds only in-frame ones; the method was immunoSEQ multiplex PCR. That table furnishes V, J and clone size, whereas the DNA furnished D and trimming. Here the sample spans roughly 200,000 clones, about 86% being singletons.

The TCR originated in a woman in her thirties or forties in a cohort exposed to, infected with or recovered from COVID-19 (not recorded which). The chain recombines TRBV6-6 with TRBJ1-2; D ambiguous. The sequencing sample was made of PBMCs or T cells enriched from blood (not recorded which). The CDR3 region has the DNA TGTGCCAGCAGTTATGGGTTAAACAGCTATGGCTACACCTTC. Its translation is CASSYGLNSYGYTF.